This T cell receptor beta chain was recorded in a study of spatial heterogeneity in lung cancer. Study as a whole: Strong correlation linked TCR transcript counts in tumor regions to a T cell module score derived from matched bulk RNA-seq. Raw reads contained each unique TCR and UMI combination more than ten times on average.

CDR3 length equals 14 residues. CDR1 and CDR2 (germline): SNHLY, FYNNEI. The ends lost 5 bases at V and 4 bases at J; junction bases unmatched: 5. TCRdb used MiXCR to reprocess the 5' RACE reads, holding one entry per CDR3 protein. Among around 1,100 distinct CDR3 sequences listed, over 9.5% were seen once. Study outcomes and limitations: Tumor mutation counts were tracked by expanded intratumoral alpha and beta TCR counts.

In its sample, this clonotype ranks as medium-sized. Its antigen is not identified. Time point noted: sample taken at primary tumor resection. The donor population consisted of approximately 70 patients with untreated, early-stage non-small cell lung cancer. The sequenced material consisted of unsorted whole RNA from tumor, nontumor lung or frozen PBMC. The rearrangement joins TRBV2 to TRBJ1-2, with TRBD1 identical over 9 bases. The TCR originated in a male donor with early-stage non-small cell lung cancer. Here the sequenced sample was lung tumor tissue, taken at surgery. CDR3 coding DNA: TGTGCCAGCAGTTGGGACAGGGAAGGCTATGGCTACACCTTC. The encoded protein is CASSWDREGYGYTF.